The 5 T cell receptor beta chains below were found in one sample sequenced in a study of blood T cell repertoires in COVID-19. Repertoires were generated with immunoSEQ multiplex PCR, while TCRdb's copy carries only in-frame clones and drops some. The sample consists of 150,000 or so clones, approximately 80% of them appearing once. Sequencing was carried out using peripheral blood. These receptor sequences come from a woman between 40 and 55 years old with COVID-19, enrolled during active disease.

The rearrangement links TRBV30 to TRBJ1-6; a possible D gene is TRBD1 (5 bases). Germline lookup yields CDR1 GTSNPN and CDR2 SVGIG (reference sequence). The CDR3 is 16 residues long. Trimming took 3 bases from V and 0 from J, leaving 12 bases between them. The CDR3 DNA follows: TGTGCCTGGAGGGTCGGGGGAAGCTCCTATAATTCACCCCTCCACTTT. Translating gives CAWRVGGSSYNSPLHF.

This sequence joins TRBV27 and TRBJ2-2; no firm D call. The V end lost 5 bases, the J end lost 6 bases, and 13 bases lay between the germline ends. Germline V gives CDR1 MNHEY, CDR2 SMNVEV (reference sequence). The CDR3 consists of 14 residues. CDR3 in amino acids: CASSLTPRSGELFF. The CDR3 nucleotides read TGTGCCAGCAGTCTGACCCCCAGGTCCGGGGAGCTGTTTTTT.

The chain carries TRBV7-6 and TRBJ2-3; maybe TRBD1 (5 bases). CDR3 size: 14 residues. Germline assignment: CDR1 SGHVS and CDR2 FNYEAQ. V shed 1 base and J shed 2 bases, with 7 bases lying between them. The CDR3 here is CASSLGGHTDTQYF. CDR3 nucleotides: TGTGCCAGCAGCTTAGGGGGCCACACAGATACGCAGTATTTT.

The J gene is TRBJ2-3, the V gene TRBV14; no clear D. Trimming removed 2 bases from V and 8 bases from J, with 5 bases in between. This CDR3 spans 11 amino acids. Per the germline V gene, CDR1 is SGHDN and CDR2 is FVKESK. The CDR3 loop reads CASSQISTQYF. The CDR3 coding sequence is TGTGCCAGCAGCCAAATTAGTACGCAGTATTTT.

The V gene is TRBV18, the J gene TRBJ2-4, with a tentative D call TRBD1 (6 bases). The germline V gene encodes CDR1 KGHSH and CDR2 LQKENI. Trimming left V 3 bases short and J 7 bases short, with 13 bases between. CDR3 size: 14 residues. The DNA of the CDR3 is TGTGCCAGCTCACCGTTTACAGGGCCGAACATTCAGTACTTC. Its translation: CASSPFTGPNIQYF.